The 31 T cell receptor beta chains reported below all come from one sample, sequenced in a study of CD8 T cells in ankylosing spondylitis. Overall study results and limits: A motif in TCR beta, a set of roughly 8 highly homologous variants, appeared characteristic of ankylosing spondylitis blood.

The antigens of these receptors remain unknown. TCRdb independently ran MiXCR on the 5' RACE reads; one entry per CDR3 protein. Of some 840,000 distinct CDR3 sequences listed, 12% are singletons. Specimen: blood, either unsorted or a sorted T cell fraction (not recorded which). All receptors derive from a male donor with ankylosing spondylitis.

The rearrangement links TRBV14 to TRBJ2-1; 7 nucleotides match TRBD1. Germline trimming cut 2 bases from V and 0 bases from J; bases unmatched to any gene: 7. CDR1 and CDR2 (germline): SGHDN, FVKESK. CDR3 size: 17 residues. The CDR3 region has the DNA TGTGCCAGCAGCCAATTCAAGGCAGGGGGCTCCTACAATGAGCAGTTCTTC. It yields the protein CASSQFKAGGSYNEQFF.

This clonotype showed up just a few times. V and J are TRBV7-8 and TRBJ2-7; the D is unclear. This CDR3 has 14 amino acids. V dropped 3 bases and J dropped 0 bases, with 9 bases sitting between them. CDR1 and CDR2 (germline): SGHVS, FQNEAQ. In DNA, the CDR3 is TGTGCCAGCAGCTTTTCGACCATCTCCTACGAGCAGTACTTC. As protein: CASSFSTISYEQYF.

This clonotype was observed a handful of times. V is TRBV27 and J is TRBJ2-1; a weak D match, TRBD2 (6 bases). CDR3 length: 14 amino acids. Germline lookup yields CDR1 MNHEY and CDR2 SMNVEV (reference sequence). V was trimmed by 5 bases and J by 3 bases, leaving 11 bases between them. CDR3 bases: TGTGCCAGCAGTCCTACGGGACTCTACAATGAGCAGTTCTTC. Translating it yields CASSPTGLYNEQFF.

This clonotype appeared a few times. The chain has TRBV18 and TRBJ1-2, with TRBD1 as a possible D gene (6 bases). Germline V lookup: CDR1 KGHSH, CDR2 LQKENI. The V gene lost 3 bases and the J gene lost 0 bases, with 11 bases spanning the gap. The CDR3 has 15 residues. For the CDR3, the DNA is TGTGCCAGCTCACCCCCGACAGGACCTAACTATGGCTACACCTTC. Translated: CASSPPTGPNYGYTF. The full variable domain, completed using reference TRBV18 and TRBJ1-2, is NAGVMQNPRHLVRRRGQEARLRCSPMKGHSHVYWYRQLPEEGLKFMVYLQKENIIDESGMPKERFSAEFPKEGPSILRIQQVVRGDSAAYFCASSPPTGPNYGYTFGSGTRLTVV.

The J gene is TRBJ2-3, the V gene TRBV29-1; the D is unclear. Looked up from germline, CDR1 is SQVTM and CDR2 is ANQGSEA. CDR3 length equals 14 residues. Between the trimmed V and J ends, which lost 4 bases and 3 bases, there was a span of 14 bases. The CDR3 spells CSVGWGTVTDTQYF. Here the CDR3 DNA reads TGCAGCGTTGGGTGGGGAACGGTGACAGATACGCAGTATTTT.

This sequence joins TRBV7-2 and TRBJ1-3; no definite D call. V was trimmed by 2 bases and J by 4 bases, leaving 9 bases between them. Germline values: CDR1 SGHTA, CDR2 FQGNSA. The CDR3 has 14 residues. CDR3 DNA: TGTGCCAGCAGCTTATCTTCAGGCGGAAACACCATATATTTT. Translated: CASSLSSGGNTIYF.

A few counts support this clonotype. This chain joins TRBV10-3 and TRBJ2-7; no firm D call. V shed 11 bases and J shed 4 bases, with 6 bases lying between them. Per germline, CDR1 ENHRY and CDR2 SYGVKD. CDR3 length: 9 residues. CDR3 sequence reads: CAVPYEQYF. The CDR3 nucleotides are TGTGCCGTGCCGTACGAGCAGTACTTC.

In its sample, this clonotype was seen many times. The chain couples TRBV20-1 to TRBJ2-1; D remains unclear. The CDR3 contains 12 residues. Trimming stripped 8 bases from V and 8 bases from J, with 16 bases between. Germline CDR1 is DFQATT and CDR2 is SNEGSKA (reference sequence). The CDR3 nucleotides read TGCAGTCCTGCCTCGGGCCGGGATGAGCAGTTCTTC. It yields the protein CSPASGRDEQFF.

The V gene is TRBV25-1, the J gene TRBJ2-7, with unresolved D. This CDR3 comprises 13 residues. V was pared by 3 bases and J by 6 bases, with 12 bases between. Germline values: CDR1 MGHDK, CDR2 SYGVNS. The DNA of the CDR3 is TGTGCCAGCAGTGAGTTTAGTAGAGGCGAGCAGTACTTC. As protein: CASSEFSRGEQYF.

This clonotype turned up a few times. CDR3 sequence (DNA): TGCAGTGTAGCCCGACAGGGCCCGGGGAACACTGAAGCTTTCTTT. Protein product: CSVARQGPGNTEAFF. This chain joins TRBV20-1 and TRBJ1-1; TRBD1 matches 7 bases. The length of the CDR3 is 15 residues. Germline lookup yields CDR1 DFQATT and CDR2 SNEGSKA (reference sequence). V gave up 7 bases and J gave up 1 base; unmatched junction bases: 12.

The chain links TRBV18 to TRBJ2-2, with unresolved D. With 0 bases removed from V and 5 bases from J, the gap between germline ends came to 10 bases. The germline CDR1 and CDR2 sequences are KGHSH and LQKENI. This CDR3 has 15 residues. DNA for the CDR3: TGTGCCAGCTCACCACCAGAGGTTTTAACCGGGGAGCTGTTTTTT. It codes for CASSPPEVLTGELFF.

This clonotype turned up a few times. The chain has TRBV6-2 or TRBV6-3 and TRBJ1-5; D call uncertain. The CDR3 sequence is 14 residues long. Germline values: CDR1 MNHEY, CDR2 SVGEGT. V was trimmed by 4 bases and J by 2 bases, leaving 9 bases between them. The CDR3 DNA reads TGTGCCAGCAGTTTTTGGGGTGGCAATCAGCCCCAGCATTTT. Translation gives CASSFWGGNQPQHF.

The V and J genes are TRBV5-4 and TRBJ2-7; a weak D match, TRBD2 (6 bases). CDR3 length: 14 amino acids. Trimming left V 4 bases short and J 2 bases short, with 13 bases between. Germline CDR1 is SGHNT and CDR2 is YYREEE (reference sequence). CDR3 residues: CASSTGLVPYEQYF. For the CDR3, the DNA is TGTGCCAGCAGCACGGGACTTGTTCCCTACGAGCAGTACTTC.

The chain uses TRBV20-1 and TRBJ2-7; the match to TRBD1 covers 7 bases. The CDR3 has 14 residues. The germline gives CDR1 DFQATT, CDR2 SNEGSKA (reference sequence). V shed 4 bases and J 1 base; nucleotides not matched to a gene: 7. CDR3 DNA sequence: TGCAGTGCTACTGACAGGGCCGTATCCTACGAGCAGTACTTC. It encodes CSATDRAVSYEQYF.

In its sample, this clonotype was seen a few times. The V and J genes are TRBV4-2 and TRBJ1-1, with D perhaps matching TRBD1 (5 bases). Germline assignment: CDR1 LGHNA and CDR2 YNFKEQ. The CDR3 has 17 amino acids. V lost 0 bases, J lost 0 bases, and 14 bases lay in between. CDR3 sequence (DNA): TGTGCCAGCAGCCAAGATTGGTACCAGGGTATGAACACTGAAGCTTTCTTT. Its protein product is CASSQDWYQGMNTEAFF.

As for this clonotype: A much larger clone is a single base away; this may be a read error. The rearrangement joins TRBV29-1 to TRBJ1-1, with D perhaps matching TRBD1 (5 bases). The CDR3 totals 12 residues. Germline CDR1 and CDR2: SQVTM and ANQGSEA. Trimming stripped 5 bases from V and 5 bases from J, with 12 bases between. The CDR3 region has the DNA TGCAGCGTTATAGGGGCTGTTACTGAAGCTTTCTTT. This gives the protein CSVIGAVTEAFF.

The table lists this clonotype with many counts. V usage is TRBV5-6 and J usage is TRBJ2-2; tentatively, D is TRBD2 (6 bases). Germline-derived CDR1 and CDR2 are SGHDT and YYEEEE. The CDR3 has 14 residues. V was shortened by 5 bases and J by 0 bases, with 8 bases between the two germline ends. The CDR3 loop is CASRRGPNTGELFF. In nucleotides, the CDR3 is TGTGCCAGCAGGCGGGGTCCGAACACCGGGGAGCTGTTTTTT.

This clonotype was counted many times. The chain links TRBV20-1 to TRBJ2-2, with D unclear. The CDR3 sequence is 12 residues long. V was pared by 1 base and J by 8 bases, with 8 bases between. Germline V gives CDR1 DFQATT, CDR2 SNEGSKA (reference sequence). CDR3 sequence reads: CSARVFGGELFF. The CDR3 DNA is TGCAGTGCTAGAGTGTTTGGGGGGGAGCTGTTTTTT.

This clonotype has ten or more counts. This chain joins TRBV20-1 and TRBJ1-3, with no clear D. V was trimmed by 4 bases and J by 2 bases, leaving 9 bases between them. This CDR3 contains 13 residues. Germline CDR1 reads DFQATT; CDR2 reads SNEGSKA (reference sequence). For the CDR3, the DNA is TGCAGTGCTAATCGCGGCACTGGAAACACCATATATTTT. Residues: CSANRGTGNTIYF.

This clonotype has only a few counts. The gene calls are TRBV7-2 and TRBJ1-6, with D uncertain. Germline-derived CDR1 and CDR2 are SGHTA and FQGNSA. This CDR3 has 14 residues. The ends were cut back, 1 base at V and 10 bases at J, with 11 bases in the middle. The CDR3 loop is CASSLEQSGSPLHF. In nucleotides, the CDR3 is TGTGCCAGCAGCTTAGAACAATCCGGGTCACCCCTCCACTTT.

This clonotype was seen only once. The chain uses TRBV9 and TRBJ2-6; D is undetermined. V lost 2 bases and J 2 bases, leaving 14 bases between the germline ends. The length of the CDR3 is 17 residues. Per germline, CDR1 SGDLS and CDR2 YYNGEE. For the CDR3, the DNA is TGTGCCAGCAGCGTGAGTGCGGACCGGACTGGGGCCAACGTCCTGACTTTC. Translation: CASSVSADRTGANVLTF.

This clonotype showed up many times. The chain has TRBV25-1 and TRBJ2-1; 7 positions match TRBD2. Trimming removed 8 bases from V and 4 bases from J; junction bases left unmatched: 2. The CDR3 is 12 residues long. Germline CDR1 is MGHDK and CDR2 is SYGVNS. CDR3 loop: CASGGGYNEQFF. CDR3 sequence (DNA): TGTGCCAGCGGGGGGGGATACAATGAGCAGTTCTTC.

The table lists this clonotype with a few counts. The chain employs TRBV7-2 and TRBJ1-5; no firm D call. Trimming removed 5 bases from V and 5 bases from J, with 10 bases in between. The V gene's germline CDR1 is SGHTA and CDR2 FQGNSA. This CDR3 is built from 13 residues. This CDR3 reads CASSPQRDQPQHF. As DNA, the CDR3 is TGTGCCAGCAGCCCTCAAAGGGATCAGCCCCAGCATTTT. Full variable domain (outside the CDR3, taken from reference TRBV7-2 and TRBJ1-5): GAGVSQSPSNKVTEKGKDVELRCDPISGHTALYWYRQSLGQGLEFLIYFQGNSAPDKSGLPSDRFSAERTGGSVSTLTIQRTQQEDSAVYLCASSPQRDQPQHFGDGTRLSIL.

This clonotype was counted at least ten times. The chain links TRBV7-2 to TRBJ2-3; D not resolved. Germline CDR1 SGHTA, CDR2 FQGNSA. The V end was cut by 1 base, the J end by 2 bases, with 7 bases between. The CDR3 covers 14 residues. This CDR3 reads CASSLVGTTDTQYF. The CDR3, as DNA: TGTGCCAGCAGCTTAGTGGGCACCACAGATACGCAGTATTTT. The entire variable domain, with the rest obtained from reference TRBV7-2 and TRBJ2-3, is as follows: GAGVSQSPSNKVTEKGKDVELRCDPISGHTALYWYRQSLGQGLEFLIYFQGNSAPDKSGLPSDRFSAERTGGSVSTLTIQRTQQEDSAVYLCASSLVGTTDTQYFGPGTRLTVL.

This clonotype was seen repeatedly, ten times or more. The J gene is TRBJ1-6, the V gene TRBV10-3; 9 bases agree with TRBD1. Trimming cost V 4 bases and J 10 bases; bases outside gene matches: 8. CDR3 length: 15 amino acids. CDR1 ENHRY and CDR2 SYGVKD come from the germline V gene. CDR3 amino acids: CAISVSGTGKSPLHF. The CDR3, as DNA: TGTGCCATCAGTGTATCCGGGACAGGGAAATCACCCCTCCACTTT.

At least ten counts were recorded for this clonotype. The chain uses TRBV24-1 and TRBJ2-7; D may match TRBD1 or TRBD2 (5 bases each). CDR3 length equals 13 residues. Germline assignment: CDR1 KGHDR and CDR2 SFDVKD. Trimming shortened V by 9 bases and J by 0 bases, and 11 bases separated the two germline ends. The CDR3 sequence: CATGTSSSYEQYF. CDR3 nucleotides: TGTGCCACCGGGACGTCGAGCTCCTACGAGCAGTACTTC.

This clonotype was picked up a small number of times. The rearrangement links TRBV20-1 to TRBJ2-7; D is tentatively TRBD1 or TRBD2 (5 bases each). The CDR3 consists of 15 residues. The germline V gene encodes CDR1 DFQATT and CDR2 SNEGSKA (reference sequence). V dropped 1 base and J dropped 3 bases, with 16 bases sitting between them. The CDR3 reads CSARGARDRIYEQYF. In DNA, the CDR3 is TGCAGTGCTAGAGGGGCCCGGGACCGCATCTACGAGCAGTACTTC.

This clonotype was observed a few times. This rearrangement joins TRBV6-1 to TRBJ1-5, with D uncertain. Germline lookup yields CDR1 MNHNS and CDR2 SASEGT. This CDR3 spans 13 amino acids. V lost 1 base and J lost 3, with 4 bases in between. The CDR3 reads CASSEGYNQPQHF. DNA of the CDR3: TGTGCCAGCAGTGAAGGCTACAATCAGCCCCAGCATTTT.

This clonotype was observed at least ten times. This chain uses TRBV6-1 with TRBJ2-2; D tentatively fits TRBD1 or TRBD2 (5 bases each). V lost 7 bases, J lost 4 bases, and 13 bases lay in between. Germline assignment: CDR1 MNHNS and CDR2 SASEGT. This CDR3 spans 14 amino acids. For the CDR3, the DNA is TGTGCCAGCACTCCTGGGGACCGCACCGGGGAGCTGTTTTTT. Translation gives CASTPGDRTGELFF.

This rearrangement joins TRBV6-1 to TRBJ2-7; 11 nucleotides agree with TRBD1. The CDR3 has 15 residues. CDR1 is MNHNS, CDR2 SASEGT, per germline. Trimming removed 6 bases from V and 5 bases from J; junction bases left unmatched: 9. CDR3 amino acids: CASRARDRGNDEQYF. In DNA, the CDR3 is TGTGCCAGCAGGGCCCGGGACAGGGGGAATGACGAGCAGTACTTC.

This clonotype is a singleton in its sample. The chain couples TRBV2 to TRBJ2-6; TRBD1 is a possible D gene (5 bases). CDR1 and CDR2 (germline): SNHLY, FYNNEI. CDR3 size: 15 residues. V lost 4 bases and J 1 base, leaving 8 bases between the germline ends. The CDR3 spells CASSVRQSGANVLTF. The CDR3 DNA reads TGTGCCAGCAGTGTACGACAGTCTGGGGCCAACGTCCTGACTTTC.